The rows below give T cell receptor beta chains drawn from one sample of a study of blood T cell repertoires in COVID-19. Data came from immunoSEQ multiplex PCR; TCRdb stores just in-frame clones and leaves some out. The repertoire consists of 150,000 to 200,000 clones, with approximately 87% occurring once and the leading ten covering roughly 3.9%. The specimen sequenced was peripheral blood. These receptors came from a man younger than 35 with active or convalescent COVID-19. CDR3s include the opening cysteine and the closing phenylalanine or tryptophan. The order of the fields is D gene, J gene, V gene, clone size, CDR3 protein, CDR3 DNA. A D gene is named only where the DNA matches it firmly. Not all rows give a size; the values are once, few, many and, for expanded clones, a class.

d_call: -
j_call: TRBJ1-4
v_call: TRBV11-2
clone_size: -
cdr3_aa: CASSLSQNEKLFF
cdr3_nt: TGTGCCAGCAGCTTAAGTCAGAATGAAAAACTGTTTTTT

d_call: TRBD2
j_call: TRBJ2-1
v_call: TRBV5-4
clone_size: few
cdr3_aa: CASALAAYNEQFF
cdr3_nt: TGTGCCAGCGCCCTAGCGGCTTACAATGAGCAGTTCTTC

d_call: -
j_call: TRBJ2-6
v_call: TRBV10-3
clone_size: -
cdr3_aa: CAISVAGSVSGANVLTF
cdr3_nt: TGTGCCATCAGTGTGGCAGGATCAGTCTCTGGGGCCAACGTCCTGACTTTC

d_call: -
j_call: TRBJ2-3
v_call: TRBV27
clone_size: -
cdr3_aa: CASSHTSSVGPDTQYF
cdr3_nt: TGTGCCAGCAGCCATACATCCTCTGTGGGCCCAGATACGCAGTATTTT

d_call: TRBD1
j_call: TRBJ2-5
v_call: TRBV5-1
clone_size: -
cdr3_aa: CASSTDRVYETQYF
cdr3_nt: TGCGCCAGCAGCACAGACAGGGTGTACGAGACCCAGTACTTC

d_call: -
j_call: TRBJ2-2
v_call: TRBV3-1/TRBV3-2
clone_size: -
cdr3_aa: CASSPDILNTGELFF
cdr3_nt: TGTGCCAGCAGCCCGGACATCCTGAACACCGGGGAGCTGTTTTTT

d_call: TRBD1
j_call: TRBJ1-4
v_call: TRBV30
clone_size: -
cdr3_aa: CAWSHGDRGQREKLFF
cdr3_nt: TGTGCCTGGAGCCACGGCGACAGGGGGCAGCGAGAAAAACTGTTTTTT

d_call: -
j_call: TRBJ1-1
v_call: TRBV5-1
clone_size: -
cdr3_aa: CASSARAGTEAFF
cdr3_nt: TGCGCCAGCAGCGCACGGGCGGGCACTGAAGCTTTCTTT

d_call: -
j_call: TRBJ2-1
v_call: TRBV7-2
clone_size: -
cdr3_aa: CASSLEGFWYEQFF
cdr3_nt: TGTGCCAGCAGCTTAGAGGGGTTTTGGTATGAGCAGTTCTTC

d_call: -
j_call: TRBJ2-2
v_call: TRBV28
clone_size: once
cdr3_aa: CASSLQGHLTGELFF
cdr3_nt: TGTGCCAGCAGTTTACAAGGACACCTCACCGGGGAGCTGTTTTTT

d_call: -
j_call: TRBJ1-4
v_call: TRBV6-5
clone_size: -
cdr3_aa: CASSYYITDDNEKLFF
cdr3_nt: TGTGCCAGCAGTTACTACATCACAGATGATAATGAAAAACTGTTTTTT

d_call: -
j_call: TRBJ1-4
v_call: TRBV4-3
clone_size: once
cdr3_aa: CASSRTGTGSEKLFF
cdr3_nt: TGCGCCAGCAGCCGGACCGGGACCGGGAGTGAAAAACTGTTTTTT

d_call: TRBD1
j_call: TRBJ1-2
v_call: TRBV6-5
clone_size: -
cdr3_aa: CASSLWTGGTGYTF
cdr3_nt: TGTGCCAGCAGTTTATGGACAGGGGGAACTGGCTACACCTTC

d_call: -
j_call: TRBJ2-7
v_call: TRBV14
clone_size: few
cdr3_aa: CASSQRQETYEQYF
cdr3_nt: TGTGCCAGCAGCCAACGACAGGAGACCTACGAGCAGTACTTC

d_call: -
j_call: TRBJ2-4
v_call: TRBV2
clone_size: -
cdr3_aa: CASTGRLKDIQYF
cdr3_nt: TGTGCCAGCACGGGTCGGCTGAAGGACATTCAGTACTTC

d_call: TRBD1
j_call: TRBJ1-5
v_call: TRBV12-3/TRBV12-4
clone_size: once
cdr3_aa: CASRRTGNQPQHF
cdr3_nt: TGTGCCAGCAGAAGGACAGGGAACCAGCCCCAGCATTTT

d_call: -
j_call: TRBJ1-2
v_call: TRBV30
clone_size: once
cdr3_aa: CAWSIGGAGYTF
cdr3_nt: TGTGCCTGGAGTATTGGCGGGGCCGGCTACACCTTC

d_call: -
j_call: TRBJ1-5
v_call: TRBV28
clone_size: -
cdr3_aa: CASKTVLNQPQHF
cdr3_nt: TGTGCCAGCAAGACAGTTTTAAATCAGCCCCAGCATTTT

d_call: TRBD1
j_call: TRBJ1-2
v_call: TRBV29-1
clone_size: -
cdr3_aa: CSGGTGTNYGYTF
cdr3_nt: TGCAGCGGCGGGACAGGGACTAACTATGGCTACACCTTC

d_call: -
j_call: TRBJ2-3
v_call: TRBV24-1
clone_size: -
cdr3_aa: CATSDYGQSTDTQYF
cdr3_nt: TGTGCCACCAGTGACTATGGACAGAGCACAGATACGCAGTATTTT

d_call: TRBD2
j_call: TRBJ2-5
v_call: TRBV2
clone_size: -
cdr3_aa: CASRVTSGGAETQYF
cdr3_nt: TGTGCCAGCAGGGTGACTAGCGGGGGCGCGGAGACCCAGTACTTC

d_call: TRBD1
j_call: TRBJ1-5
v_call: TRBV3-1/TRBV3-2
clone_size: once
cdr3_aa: CASSQGDRVEQPQHF
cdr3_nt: TGTGCCAGCAGCCAAGGAGACAGGGTAGAGCAGCCCCAGCATTTT

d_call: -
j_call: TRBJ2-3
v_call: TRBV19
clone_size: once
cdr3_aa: CASSIERANTDTQYF
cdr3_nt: TGTGCCAGTAGTATAGAGCGGGCGAACACAGATACGCAGTATTTT

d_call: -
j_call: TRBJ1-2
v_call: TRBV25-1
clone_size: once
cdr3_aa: CASKRDRPYGYTF
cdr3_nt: TGTGCCAGCAAAAGAGACAGACCCTATGGCTACACCTTC

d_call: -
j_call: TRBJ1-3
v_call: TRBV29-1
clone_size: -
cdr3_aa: CSVEPSGISGNTIYF
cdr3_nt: TGCAGCGTAGAACCCTCAGGGATCTCTGGAAACACCATATATTTT

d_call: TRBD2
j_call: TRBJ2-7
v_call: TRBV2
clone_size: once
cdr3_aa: CASSELPVAGDTSYEQYF
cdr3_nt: TGTGCCAGCAGTGAACTCCCCGTAGCGGGAGATACCTCCTACGAGCAGTACTTC

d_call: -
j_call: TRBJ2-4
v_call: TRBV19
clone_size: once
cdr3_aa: CASSTLANIQYF
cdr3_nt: TGTGCCAGTAGTACCCTAGCGAACATTCAGTACTTC

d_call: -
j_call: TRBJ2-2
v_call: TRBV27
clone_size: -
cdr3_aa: CASSFRGANTGELFF
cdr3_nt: TGTGCCAGCAGTTTCCGCGGGGCGAACACCGGGGAGCTGTTTTTT

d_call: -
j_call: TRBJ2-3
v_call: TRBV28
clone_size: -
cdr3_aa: CASSLLRDTQYF
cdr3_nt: TGTGCCAGCAGTCTTCTACGAGATACGCAGTATTTT

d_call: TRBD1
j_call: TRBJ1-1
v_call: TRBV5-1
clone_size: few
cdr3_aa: CASSTTGLGTEAFF
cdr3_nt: TGCGCCAGCAGCACGACAGGGTTAGGCACTGAAGCTTTCTTT

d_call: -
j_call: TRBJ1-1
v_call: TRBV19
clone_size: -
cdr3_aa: CASSIRLVQNTEAFF
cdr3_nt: TGTGCCAGTAGTATACGGCTAGTCCAGAACACTGAAGCTTTCTTT

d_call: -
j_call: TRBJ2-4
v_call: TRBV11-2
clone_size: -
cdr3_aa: CASSLDLNTVSVGIQYF
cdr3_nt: TGTGCCAGCAGCTTAGATCTGAATACAGTCTCAGTGGGCATTCAGTACTTC

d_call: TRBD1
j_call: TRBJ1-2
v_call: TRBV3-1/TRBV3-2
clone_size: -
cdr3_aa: CASSPWTGTGYTF
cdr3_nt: TGTGCCAGCAGCCCCTGGACAGGGACGGGCTACACCTTC

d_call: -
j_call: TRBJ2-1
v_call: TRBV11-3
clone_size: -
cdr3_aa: CASSLATGSNEQFF
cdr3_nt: TGTGCCAGCAGCTTAGCCACGGGGTCCAATGAGCAGTTCTTC

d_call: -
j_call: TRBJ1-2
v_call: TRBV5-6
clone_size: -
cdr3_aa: CASSYPRRANYGYTF
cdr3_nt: TGTGCCAGCAGCTACCCCCGGAGGGCGAACTATGGCTACACCTTC

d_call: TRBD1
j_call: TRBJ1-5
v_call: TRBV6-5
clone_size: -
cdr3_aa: CASTRQGTEGQPQHF
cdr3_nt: TGTGCCAGCACCCGACAGGGTACAGAGGGTCAGCCCCAGCATTTT

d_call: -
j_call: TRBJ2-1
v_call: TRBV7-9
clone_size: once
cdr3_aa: CVPRGLGSSYNEQFF
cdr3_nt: TGTGTCCCAAGAGGCCTGGGGAGCTCCTACAATGAGCAGTTCTTC

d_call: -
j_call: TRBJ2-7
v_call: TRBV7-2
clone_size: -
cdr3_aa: CASSFGVGVGEQYF
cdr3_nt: TGTGCCAGCAGCTTCGGCGTGGGCGTTGGGGAGCAGTACTTC

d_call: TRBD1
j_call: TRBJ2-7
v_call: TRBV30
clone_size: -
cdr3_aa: CAWNRGRYYEQYF
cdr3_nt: TGTGCCTGGAACAGGGGGCGGTACTACGAGCAGTACTTC

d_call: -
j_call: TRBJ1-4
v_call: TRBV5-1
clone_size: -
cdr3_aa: CASSEEGGNEKLFF
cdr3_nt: TGCGCCAGCAGCGAAGAGGGAGGAAATGAAAAACTGTTTTTT

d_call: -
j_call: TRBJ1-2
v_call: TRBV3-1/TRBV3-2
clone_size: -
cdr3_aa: CASSQDLTGLGYTF
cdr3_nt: TGTGCCAGCAGCCAAGATTTAACAGGGTTAGGCTACACCTTC

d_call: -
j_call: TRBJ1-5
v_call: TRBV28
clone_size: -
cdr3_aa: CASTPLGGSNQPQHF
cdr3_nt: TGTGCCAGCACCCCCCTCGGGGGGAGCAATCAGCCCCAGCATTTT

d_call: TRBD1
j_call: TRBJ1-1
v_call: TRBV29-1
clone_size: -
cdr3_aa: CSVGGQGTEAFF
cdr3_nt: TGCAGCGTTGGGGGACAGGGCACTGAAGCTTTCTTT

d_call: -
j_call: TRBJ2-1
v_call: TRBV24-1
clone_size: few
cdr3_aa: CATGRQVGTEQFF
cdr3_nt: TGTGCCACCGGACGACAGGTCGGCACTGAGCAGTTCTTC

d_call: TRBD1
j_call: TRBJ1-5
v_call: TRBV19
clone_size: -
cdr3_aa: CASRSGGQGYQPQHF
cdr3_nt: TGTGCCAGTAGATCTGGTGGACAGGGGTATCAGCCCCAGCATTTT

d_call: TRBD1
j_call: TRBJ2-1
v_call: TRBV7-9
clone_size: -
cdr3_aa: CASSGTGLIQFF
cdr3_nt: TGTGCCAGCAGCGGGACAGGGCTAATACAGTTCTTC

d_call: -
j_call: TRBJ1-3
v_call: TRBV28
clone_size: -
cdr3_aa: CASSGSVRSGNTIYF
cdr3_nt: TGTGCCAGCAGTGGCAGCGTAAGATCAGGAAACACCATATATTTT

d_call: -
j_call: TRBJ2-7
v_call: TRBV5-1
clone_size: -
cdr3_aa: CASSLNRPYEQYF
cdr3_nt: TGCGCCAGCAGCTTGAACAGGCCCTACGAGCAGTACTTC

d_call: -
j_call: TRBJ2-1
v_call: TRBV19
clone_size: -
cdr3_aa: CASSISGVLHEQFF
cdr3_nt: TGTGCCAGTAGTATCTCCGGGGTTCTACATGAGCAGTTCTTC